This TCR beta chain was obtained from a study of CD8 T cells in ankylosing spondylitis. There are a few counts of this clonotype. The antigen is not known. Germline-derived CDR1 and CDR2 are DFQATT and SNEGSKA (reference sequence). Trimming removed 2 bases from V and 3 bases from J, with 16 bases in between. This CDR3 region has 15 residues. A single record per CDR3 protein comes from TCRdb applying MiXCR to the 5' RACE reads. Of about 390,000 distinct CDR3 sequences detected, about a fifth appear once; the ten largest clones hold less than 20%. General study results and limits: Past research had described some motif variants in reactive arthritis synovial fluid and blood. Matched ankylosing spondylitis synovial fluid reportedly contained a significantly enriched population of disease-linked clones. Among TCR beta sequences, a motif of under ten highly homologous variants appeared characteristic of ankylosing spondylitis blood.

The chain combines TRBV20-1 with TRBJ1-1; tentative D call: TRBD1 (6 bases). This sequence originates from a male donor with ankylosing spondylitis. The specimen was blood, either unsorted or a sorted T cell fraction (not recorded which). CDR3 in DNA: TGCAGTGCTAGAAGCCCTCAGGGGAGAGACACTGAAGCTTTCTTT. Translating gives CSARSPQGRDTEAFF.